This T cell receptor beta chain was profiled in a study of blood T cells in healthy people across ages. Then a second PCR, running roughly 6 to 12 cycles, was carried out with a sample-barcoded 5' primer and a J-beta primer mix. TCRdb passed the 5' RACE reads through MiXCR, listing each CDR3 protein once. The sample carries hundreds of thousands of distinct CDR3 sequences, roughly 47% recorded once. Germline V gene lookup returns CDR1 SGHRS and CDR2 YFSETQ. J gave up 4 bases and V 4 bases, and 6 bases lay outside the gene matches. The CDR3 extends over 15 amino acids. The table lists this clonotype with a few counts.

The sample comprised blood. The sequence was collected from a woman in her fifties or sixties in good health. V and J are TRBV5-1 and TRBJ2-3; 10 bases are shared with TRBD2. The CDR3 is CASSPGTSAADTQYF. CDR3 coding DNA: TGCGCCAGCAGCCCCGGGACTAGCGCGGCAGATACGCAGTATTTT.